A single T cell receptor beta chain is shown here with its context. The protocol was immunoSEQ multiplex PCR, while the TCRdb copy is restricted to in-frame clones and leaves out a portion. In the table there are about 230,000 clones, over 70% of which are singletons. Individuals drawn from 24 US areas were roughly 18 to 95 years old. The study assigned cohorts using participant-reported clinical history. The CDR3 sequence is 13 residues long. Looked up from germline, CDR1 is SGHRS and CDR2 is YFSETQ. Trimming pared 5 bases from V and 4 bases from J, leaving 13 bases between. This sample stems from a study of blood T cell repertoires in COVID-19. Study background: Researchers got acute and convalescent COVID-19 samples from the United States, Italy and Spain. From T cells, B-cell-depleted T cells, or PBMCs came the material, which was cDNA or gDNA.

Material for sequencing was PBMCs or T cells enriched from blood (not recorded which). This sequence joins TRBV5-1 and TRBJ2-7; D is undetermined. The TCR was taken from a woman aged 25 to 39 who had been exposed to COVID-19. In DNA, the CDR3 is TGCGCCAGCAGACGAGACTCAACTTACGAGCAGTACTTC. Translated: CASRRDSTYEQYF.